The rows below give T cell receptor beta chains drawn from one sample of a study of early T cells in non-severe SARS-CoV-2 infection. TCRdb re-analysed the 5' RACE reads in MiXCR, keeping a single row per CDR3 protein. The sample lists tens of thousands of distinct CDR3 sequences; over 9.5% were seen once. The specimen was whole blood. The receptors shown here come from an adult who was a healthcare worker with PCR-confirmed SARS-CoV-2 infection or an uninfected control (not recorded which). Each CDR3 is given with its conserved first and last residue. Each record gives: CDR3 length, V gene, J gene, CDR3 protein.

>12|TRBV29-1|TRBJ2-2
CSVAKGTGELFF
>14|TRBV19|TRBJ1-5
CASSINSDNQPQHF
>12|TRBV20-1|TRBJ2-7
CSAQGDSYEQYF
>15|TRBV5-1|TRBJ2-2
CASSVETGSTGELFF
>13|TRBV12-3/TRBV12-4|TRBJ2-5
CASSQTGEATQYF
>16|TRBV20-1|TRBJ1-2
CSARDIRTGGVLGYTF
>13|TRBV7-8|TRBJ2-5
CASSLARVETQYF
>15|TRBV5-1|TRBJ2-1
CASSLIAGDGDEQFF
>15|TRBV28|TRBJ2-2
CASSLLEAGTGELFF
>16|TRBV2|TRBJ2-7
CASTRWGGLDLYEQYF
>15|TRBV4-2|TRBJ2-7
CASSQGGQSSYEQYF
>16|TRBV12-3/TRBV12-4|TRBJ1-3
CASSLVQGFSGNTIYF
>15|TRBV7-2|TRBJ2-7
CASSPGLALKYEQYF
>13|TRBV3-1|TRBJ2-5
CASSQDTIQTQYF
>13|TRBV3-1|TRBJ2-7
CASSRASGYEQYF
>14|TRBV27|TRBJ1-2
CASSSSDSRKGYTF
>15|TRBV10-3|TRBJ1-2
CAISGALTGSDGYTF
>15|TRBV7-9|TRBJ1-2
CASSRDGGSNYGYTF
>15|TRBV18|TRBJ2-7
CASSLAGRGTYEQYF
>13|TRBV7-6|TRBJ2-3
CASSGSAGDTQYF
>15|TRBV2|TRBJ1-5
CASRRTGLSNQPQHF
>14|TRBV20-1|TRBJ1-6
CSAPGRGFHSPLHF
>10|TRBV29-1|TRBJ2-1
CSGLHNEQFF